The 5 T cell receptor beta chains in this list originate from one sample, sequenced in a study of PD-1 blockade in classical Hodgkin lymphoma. Produced via immunoSEQ multiplex PCR; TCRdb's table is partial and in-frame only. This sample has roughly 50,000 clones, with 85% to 90% found just once. The time point denotes: cycle 4 day 1 (C4D1), after six to seven weeks of nivolumab. Relapses following autologous stem cell transplantation were seen in all patients, with brentuximab vedotin exposure varying. The sample was peripheral blood mononuclear cells (PBMCs), taken before the fourth cycle of nivolumab. These receptors all come from a human donor with classical Hodgkin lymphoma.

The V and J genes are TRBV9 and TRBJ1-2; D gene ambiguous. The ends were cut back, 0 bases at V and 0 bases at J, with 3 bases in the middle. The CDR3 sequence is 13 residues long. Germline CDR1 is SGDLS and CDR2 is YYNGEE. CDR3 sequence reads: CASSVEANYGYTF. The CDR3 nucleotides are TGTGCCAGCAGCGTAGAGGCTAACTATGGCTACACCTTC.

The V call is TRBV27, the J call TRBJ1-1; D remains unclear. The CDR3 spans 14 residues. Germline assignment: CDR1 MNHEY and CDR2 SMNVEV (reference sequence). Trimming pared 3 bases from V and 2 bases from J, leaving 10 bases between. The CDR3 loop reads CASSLWGGNTEAFF. CDR3 nucleotide sequence: TGTGCCAGCAGTTTGTGGGGTGGCAACACTGAAGCTTTCTTT.

The V gene is TRBV29-1, the J gene TRBJ1-5; no firm D call. The CDR3 contains 15 residues. Trimming removed 4 bases at V and 1 base at J, with 14 bases between. Germline V gene sequence: CDR1 SQVTM, CDR2 ANQGSEA. The DNA of the CDR3 is TGCAGCGTTGGTTTCACACCATTGAGCAATCAGCCCCAGCATTTT. It translates to CSVGFTPLSNQPQHF. Combining the CDR3 with reference TRBV29-1 and TRBJ1-5 gives the whole variable domain SAVISQKPSRDICQRGTSLTIQCQVDSQVTMMFWYRQQPGQSLTLIATANQGSEATYESGFVIDKFPISRPNLTFSTLTVSNMSPEDSSIYLCSVGFTPLSNQPQHFGDGTRLSIL.

The chain joins TRBV6-5 to TRBJ2-7; possibly TRBD1 for D (6 bases). In germline, CDR1 is MNHEY, CDR2 SVGAGI. Trimming left V 4 bases short and J 6 bases short, with 10 bases between. The CDR3 is made up of 12 amino acids. The chain's CDR3 is CASSFKGVEQYF. CDR3 bases: TGTGCCAGCAGTTTTAAGGGGGTCGAGCAGTACTTC.

This chain links TRBV5-5 with TRBJ2-7; no firm D call. Germline values: CDR1 SGHKS, CDR2 YYEKEE (reference sequence). Trimming cost V 1 base and J 4 bases, with 12 bases left between them. The CDR3 extends over 14 amino acids. CDR3 nucleotides: TGTGCCAGCAGCTTGATTGGACCTCAATACGAGCAGTACTTC. It is translated as CASSLIGPQYEQYF.